This T cell receptor beta chain was captured by sequencing in a study of Ad26.COV2.S vaccination and SARS-CoV-2 variants (dated by TCRdb to the early 2020s). Context from the whole study: Donors in the vaccine arm were drawn from COV1001, a multicentre, randomized, double-blind, placebo-controlled phase I-IIa trial testing Ad26.COV2.S in healthy adults. Throughout the experiments and outcome assessment, investigators stayed blinded to trial group allocation. Sequencing of the TCRbeta repertoire served to evaluate the specificity and breadth of SARS-CoV-2-reactive T cell receptors following Ad26.COV2.S vaccination. A total of some 30 samples were included in the TCR-sequenced set, comprising some 20 Ad26.COV2.S vaccine recipients, 5 placebo recipients and 8 SARS-CoV-2 convalescent individuals. Ad26.COV2.S was administered intramuscularly at 5 x 10^10 or 1 x 10^11 viral particles, either as a single shot or as two shots given 56 days apart. Participants in the trial were split at random into five groups of five each, receiving low-dose or high-dose Ad26.COV2.S once or twice, or else placebo on both occasions.

The immunoSEQ Assay was used to sequence TCRbeta CDR3 regions. After extraction, genomic DNA underwent amplification by bias-controlled multiplex PCR, followed by high-throughput sequencing. The source study handled its data this way. Collapsing and filtering of sequences were performed to quantify the absolute abundance of each unique TCRbeta CDR3 region. T cell fraction was estimated by normalization of TCRbeta template counts to usable DNA, with usable DNA being measured through amplification of reference genes present in all nucleated cells. Repertoire TCRs were annotated as SARS-CoV-2-specific when V gene, CDR3 amino acid sequence and J gene were exactly matched to a known reactive TCR set. The reference SARS-CoV-2 TCR set came from MIRA and was filtered for enrichment in COVID-19-positive ImmuneCODE repertoires, removing public or cross-reactive TCRs. Using the MIRA antigens, annotated TCRs were further analysed by specific ORF or by position within an ORF. Breadth was defined as the number of annotated unique rearrangements divided by the total number of unique productive rearrangements, and depth was defined as the summed frequency of the annotated unique rearrangements. Two-sided Wilcoxon rank-sum tests were applied when comparing TCR breadth between groups. Held by TCRdb, this immuneACCESS table contains in-frame sequences only and omits some clones. Under half of the omission traces to an unresolved V gene where checked; the cause of the rest is unknown. V and J calls and clone size are those listed in that table; D and trimming were worked out from the DNA. The sample has fewer than 800,000 clones on record, more than 80% of them singletons. The top ten constitute over 1.3% of the sample.

As to this clone: What antigen it recognizes has not been identified. Per-base quality was not reported, and no clone a single base away is much larger than it.

The treatment or condition label, as the study defines it: roughly 18 received Ad26.COV2.S at low or high dose, single or two shots; about five received placebo; per-sample allocation not given. Repertoires of vaccine and placebo recipients were sequenced from samples taken on day 63 after the first injection. In Cohort 1b, 20 to 25 adults aged 18-55 years were enrolled at a single site in Boston, USA, between 29 July and 7 August 2020. Ad26.COV2.S was a replication-incompetent adenovirus type 26 vector expressing a prefusion-stabilized SARS-CoV-2 spike protein from the original Wuhan strain. Results the study describes overall, beyond this receptor: Comparing responses between vaccine doses or regimens was not something the study was powered to do. Substantial breadth of spike-specific CD8+ and CD4+ T cell responses was reported after vaccination. Non-spike TCR breadth was comparable between vaccine and placebo recipients, consistent with the vaccine containing only spike. Ad26.COV2.S recipients had higher spike-specific TCR breadth than placebo recipients (P = 0.0014). It was noted by the authors that total T cell responses may have been underestimated by the TCR breadth and depth analyses.

CDR1 and CDR2 (SGHRS, YFSETQ) derive from the germline V gene. Measured from the cysteine to the phenylalanine, the CDR3 is 17 residues long. CDR3 DNA is the only sequence kept; it has 51 bases, read in frame from the first base. Here V drops 0 bases and J drops 6 bases, and the junction holds 10 bases not matched to any gene. The specimen comprised peripheral blood, sampled in a trial of Ad26.COV2.S vaccine versus placebo. The chain is made from TRBV5-1 and TRBJ2-3; 10 middle bases align to TRBD2. The sequence derives from a person between 18 and 60 years old who received the Ad26.COV2.S COVID-19 vaccine or a placebo. The CDR3: CASSLEGAASGSDTQYF. DNA sequence: TGCGCCAGCAGCTTGGAGGGCGCGGCTAGCGGGAGTGATACGCAGTATTTT.